These 13 T cell receptor beta chains share one sample of origin, sequenced in a study of T cells of healthy individuals. TCRdb reprocessed the 5' RACE reads with MiXCR, giving one entry per CDR3 protein. The table includes tens of thousands of distinct CDR3 sequences, approximately 4.7% detected once. Receptors originate from a female donor in good health.

The sample holds a few counts of this clonotype. One end of the junction varies from germline; a read error may be responsible. V usage is TRBV4-3 and J usage is TRBJ2-7, with D possibly TRBD2 on 6 matching bases. The CDR3 has 13 residues. Germline CDR1 and CDR2: LGHNA and YSLEER. CDR3 sequence: CASSEEEGFEQYF. CDR3 sequence (DNA): TGCGCCAGCAGCGAAGAGGAGGGTTTCGAGCAGTACTTC.

In this sample, this clonotype turned up many times. The gene calls are TRBV6-6 and TRBJ2-7, with D perhaps TRBD1 or TRBD2 (7 bases each). V gave up 6 bases and J gave up 3 bases, with 18 bases separating them. In germline, CDR1 is MNHNY, CDR2 SVGAGI (reference sequence). The CDR3 sequence is 15 residues long. CDR3 region: CASRESGGQNYEQYF. CDR3 sequence (DNA): TGTGCCAGCAGGGAATCGGGGGGACAGAACTACGAGCAGTACTTC.

This clonotype was counted a few times. V gene TRBV6-5 combines with J gene TRBJ1-5, with a tentative D call TRBD1 (5 bases). Per the germline V gene, CDR1 is MNHEY and CDR2 is SVGAGI. V dropped 6 bases and J dropped 2 bases, with 14 bases sitting between them. There are 15 residues in the CDR3. CDR3 DNA sequence: TGTGCCAGCAGCTTCGGACACTTAGGCAATCAGCCCCAGCATTTT. Translation gives CASSFGHLGNQPQHF.

This clonotype was recorded many times. The chain carries TRBV7-2 and TRBJ2-7; 13 bases align to TRBD2. Per the germline V gene, CDR1 is SGHTA and CDR2 is FQGNSA. After removal of 1 base from V and 7 bases from J, the junction contained 1 base not matched to a gene. This CDR3 has 14 amino acids. CDR3 nucleotide sequence: TGTGCCAGCAGCTTAGAACTAGCGGGAGGGGAGCAGTACTTC. This sequence encodes CASSLELAGGEQYF.

This clonotype showed up just a few times. The CDR3: CASSLVRGNTEAFF. CDR3 sequence (DNA): TGTGCCAGCAGCTTAGTGCGGGGGAACACTGAAGCTTTCTTT. The J gene is TRBJ1-1, the V gene TRBV7-2; D gene uncertain. Trimming removed 1 base from V and 1 base from J, with 7 bases in between. Germline CDR1 and CDR2: SGHTA and FQGNSA. This CDR3 comprises 14 residues.

V usage is TRBV2 and J usage is TRBJ2-3, with 10 bases that match TRBD2. Germline assignment: CDR1 SNHLY and CDR2 FYNNEI. The CDR3 length is 18 residues. Unmatched junction bases numbered 16, after V lost 2 bases and J lost 8 bases. CDR3 residues: CASSESRKLAGRAGTQYF. CDR3 nucleotides: TGTGCCAGCAGTGAATCTAGGAAACTAGCGGGAAGGGCGGGTACGCAGTATTTT.

This clonotype has at least ten counts. A junction end diverges from the germline sequence, so it may reflect a read error. The chain joins TRBV7-7 to TRBJ2-5, with D hard to call. CDR1 is SSHAT, CDR2 FNYEAQ, per germline (reference sequence). The CDR3 is 13 amino acids. The CDR3 protein is CASSFGPLETQYF. CDR3 DNA sequence: TGTGCTAGCAGCTTCGGTCCCCTGGAGACCCAGTACTTC.

This clonotype was counted many times. This chain joins TRBV4-2 and TRBJ2-1; 8 bases are a match to TRBD2. With 5 bases clipped from V and 2 bases from J, the junction kept 2 bases outside the gene matches. The V gene's germline CDR1 is LGHNA and CDR2 YNFKEQ. The CDR3 sequence is 14 residues long. The CDR3 DNA reads as TGTGCCAGCAGCAGCGGGAGCCCCTACAATGAGCAGTTCTTC. Encoded protein: CASSSGSPYNEQFF.

At least ten counts were recorded for this clonotype. The V call is TRBV6-2 or TRBV6-3, the J call TRBJ2-1; D not certain. Germline V CDR1 and CDR2: MNHEY, SVGEGT. Trimming removed 2 bases at V and 6 bases at J, with 8 bases between. The CDR3 sequence is 13 residues long. The CDR3 is CASSYTDTNEQFF. The DNA for the CDR3 is TGTGCCAGCAGTTACACCGATACCAATGAGCAGTTCTTC.

This clonotype was recorded many times. The rearrangement uses TRBV10-3 and TRBJ2-3; TRBD1 might be the D (6 bases). V lost 6 bases and J lost 2, with 21 bases in between. The CDR3 runs 17 residues. CDR1 is ENHRY and CDR2 is SYGVKD in the germline V gene. The CDR3 loop reads CAISPPPGQSSTDTQYF. CDR3 nucleotide sequence: TGTGCCATCAGCCCACCCCCGGGACAATCCTCCACAGATACGCAGTATTTT.

This clonotype has at least ten counts. The CDR3 loop is CASSQTESGLDSGNTIYF. CDR3 coding DNA: TGCGCCAGCAGCCAAACGGAATCCGGACTGGACTCTGGAAACACCATATATTTT. V usage is TRBV4-1 and J usage is TRBJ1-3, with D uncertain. Trimming pared 2 bases from V and 0 bases from J, leaving 17 bases between. The germline V gene has CDR1 MGHRA and CDR2 YSYEKL. The CDR3 spans 18 residues.

There are many counts of this clonotype. V and J are TRBV28 and TRBJ2-2; D is possibly TRBD2 (5 bases). The CDR3 totals 17 residues. Germline V CDR1 and CDR2: MDHEN, SYDVKM. Trimming removed 2 bases at V and 4 bases at J, with 17 bases between. CDR3 region: CASSLIRGSLGTGELFF. The DNA for the CDR3 is TGTGCCAGCAGTTTAATCCGAGGGTCTTTGGGCACCGGGGAGCTGTTTTTT.

This clonotype showed up many times. The chain has TRBV19 and TRBJ2-3, with 8 bases lining up with TRBD2. CDR3 size: 13 residues. V was pared by 2 bases and J by 14 bases, with 9 bases of the junction left unmatched. Germline assignment: CDR1 LNHDA and CDR2 SQIVND (reference sequence). CDR3 in DNA: TGTGCCAGTAGTATATCTGAGGGGACTAGTAGGTATTTT. It encodes CASSISEGTSRYF. Based on the CDR3 plus reference TRBV19 and TRBJ2-3, the full variable domain is DGGITQSPKYLFRKEGQNVTLSCEQNLNHDAMYWYRQDPGQGLRLIYYSQIVNDFQKGDIAEGYSVSREKKESFPLTVTSAQKNPTAFYLCASSISEGTSRYFGPGTRLTVL.